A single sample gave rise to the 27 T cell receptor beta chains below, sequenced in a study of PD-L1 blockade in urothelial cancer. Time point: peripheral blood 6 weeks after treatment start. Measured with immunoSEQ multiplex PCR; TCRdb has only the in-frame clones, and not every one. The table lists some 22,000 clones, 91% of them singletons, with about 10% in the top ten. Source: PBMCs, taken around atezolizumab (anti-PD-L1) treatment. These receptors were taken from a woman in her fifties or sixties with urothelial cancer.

CDR3 amino acids: CASSSWTSGRGLSYEQYF. The CDR3 DNA follows: TGCGCCAGCAGCTCGTGGACTAGCGGGAGGGGACTCTCCTACGAGCAGTACTTC. V is TRBV5-1 and J is TRBJ2-7, with TRBD2 matching 15 bases. The CDR3 consists of 18 residues. The ends lost 3 bases at V and 0 bases at J; junction bases unmatched: 7. CDR1 is SGHRS, CDR2 YFSETQ, per germline.

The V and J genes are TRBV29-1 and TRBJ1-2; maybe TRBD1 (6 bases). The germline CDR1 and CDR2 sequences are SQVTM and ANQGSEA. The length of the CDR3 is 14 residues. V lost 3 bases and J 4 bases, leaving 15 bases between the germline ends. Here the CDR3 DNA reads TGCAGCGTTGACTTCACACAGGGTTCCTATGGCTACACCTTC. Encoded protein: CSVDFTQGSYGYTF.

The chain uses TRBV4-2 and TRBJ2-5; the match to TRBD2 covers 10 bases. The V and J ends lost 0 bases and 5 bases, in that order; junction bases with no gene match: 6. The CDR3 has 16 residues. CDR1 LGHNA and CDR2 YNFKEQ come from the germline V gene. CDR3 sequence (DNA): TGTGCCAGCAGCCAAGATCCGGCAGCGGGAGGGGAGACCCAGTACTTC. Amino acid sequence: CASSQDPAAGGETQYF.

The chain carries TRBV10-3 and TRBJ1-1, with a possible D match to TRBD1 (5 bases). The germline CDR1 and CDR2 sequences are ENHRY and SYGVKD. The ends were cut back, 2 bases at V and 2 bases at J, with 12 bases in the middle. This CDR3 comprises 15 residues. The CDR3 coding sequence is TGTGCCATCAGTGAGCAGGACATCCTCAACACTGAAGCTTTCTTT. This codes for CAISEQDILNTEAFF.

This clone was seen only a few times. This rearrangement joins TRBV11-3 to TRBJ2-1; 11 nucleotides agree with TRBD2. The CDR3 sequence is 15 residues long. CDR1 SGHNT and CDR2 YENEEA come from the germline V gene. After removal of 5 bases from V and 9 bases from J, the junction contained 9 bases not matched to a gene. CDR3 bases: TGTGCCAGCAGCCTTAGCGGGAGGGAGGGAGGTGAGCAGTTCTTC. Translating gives CASSLSGREGGEQFF.

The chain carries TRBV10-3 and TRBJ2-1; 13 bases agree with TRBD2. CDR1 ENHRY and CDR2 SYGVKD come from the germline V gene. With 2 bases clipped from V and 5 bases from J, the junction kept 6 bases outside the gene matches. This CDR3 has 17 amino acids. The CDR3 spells CAISETSGGAQNNEQFF. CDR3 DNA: TGTGCCATCAGTGAGACTAGCGGGGGGGCACAGAACAATGAGCAGTTCTTC.

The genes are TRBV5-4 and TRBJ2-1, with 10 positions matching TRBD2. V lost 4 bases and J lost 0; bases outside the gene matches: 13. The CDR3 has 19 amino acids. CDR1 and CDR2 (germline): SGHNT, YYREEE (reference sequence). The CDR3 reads CASSRTPYSGGSSYNEQFF. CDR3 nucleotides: TGTGCCAGCAGCCGAACCCCTTATAGCGGGGGGAGCTCCTACAATGAGCAGTTCTTC. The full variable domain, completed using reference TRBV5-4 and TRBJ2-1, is ETGVTQSPTHLIKTRGQQVTLRCSSQSGHNTVSWYQQALGQGPQFIFQYYREEENGRGNFPPRFSGLQFPNYSSELNVNALELDDSALYLCASSRTPYSGGSSYNEQFFGPGTRLTVL.

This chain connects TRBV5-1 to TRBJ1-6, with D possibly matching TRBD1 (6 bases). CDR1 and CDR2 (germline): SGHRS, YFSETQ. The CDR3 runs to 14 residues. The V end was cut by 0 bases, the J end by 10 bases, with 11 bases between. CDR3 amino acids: CASSLVGRGSPLHF. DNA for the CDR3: TGCGCCAGCAGCTTGGTAGGCAGGGGATCACCCCTCCACTTT.

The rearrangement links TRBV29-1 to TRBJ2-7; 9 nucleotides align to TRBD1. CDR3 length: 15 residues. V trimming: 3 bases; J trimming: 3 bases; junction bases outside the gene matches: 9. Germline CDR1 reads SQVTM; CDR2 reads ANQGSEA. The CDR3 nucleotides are TGCAGCGTTGAGAGGCGGACAGGGGCCAACTACGAGCAGTACTTC. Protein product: CSVERRTGANYEQYF.

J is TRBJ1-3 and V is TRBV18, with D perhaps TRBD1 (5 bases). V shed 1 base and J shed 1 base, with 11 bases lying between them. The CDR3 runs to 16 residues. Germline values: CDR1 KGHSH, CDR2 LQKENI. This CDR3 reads CASSPRGGASGNTIYF. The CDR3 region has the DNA TGTGCCAGCTCACCACGGGGCGGAGCGTCTGGAAACACCATATATTTT.

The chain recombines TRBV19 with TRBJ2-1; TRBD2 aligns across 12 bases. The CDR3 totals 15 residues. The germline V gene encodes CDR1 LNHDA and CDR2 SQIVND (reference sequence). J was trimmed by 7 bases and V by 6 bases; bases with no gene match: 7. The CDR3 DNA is TGTGCCAGTAGGCCGACTAGCGGGGGACCTAATGAGCAGTTCTTC. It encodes CASRPTSGGPNEQFF.

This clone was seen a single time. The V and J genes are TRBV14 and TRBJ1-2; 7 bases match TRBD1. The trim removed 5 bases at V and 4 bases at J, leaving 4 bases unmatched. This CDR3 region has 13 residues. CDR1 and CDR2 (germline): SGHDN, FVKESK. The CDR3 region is CASSTTGFYGYTF. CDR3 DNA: TGTGCCAGCAGCACGACAGGGTTCTATGGCTACACCTTC. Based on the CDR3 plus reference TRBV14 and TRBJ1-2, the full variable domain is EAGVTQFPSHSVIEKGQTVTLRCDPISGHDNLYWYRRVMGKEIKFLLHFVKESKQDESGMPNNRFLAERTGGTYSTLKVQPAELEDSGVYFCASSTTGFYGYTFGSGTRLTVV.

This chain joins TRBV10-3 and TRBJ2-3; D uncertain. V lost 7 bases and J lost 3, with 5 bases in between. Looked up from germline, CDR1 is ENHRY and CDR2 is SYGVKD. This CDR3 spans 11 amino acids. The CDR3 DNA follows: TGTGCCATCACGTCGACAGATACGCAGTATTTT. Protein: CAITSTDTQYF.

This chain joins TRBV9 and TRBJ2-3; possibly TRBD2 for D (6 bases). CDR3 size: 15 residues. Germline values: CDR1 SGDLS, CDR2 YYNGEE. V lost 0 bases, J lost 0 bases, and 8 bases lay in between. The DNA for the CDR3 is TGTGCCAGCAGCGTAGTGCTAGCGAGCACAGATACGCAGTATTTT. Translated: CASSVVLASTDTQYF. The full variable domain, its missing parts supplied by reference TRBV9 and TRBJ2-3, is DSGVTQTPKHLITATGQRVTLRCSPRSGDLSVYWYQQSLDQGLQFLIQYYNGEERAKGNILERFSAQQFPDLHSELNLSSLELGDSALYFCASSVVLASTDTQYFGPGTRLTVL.

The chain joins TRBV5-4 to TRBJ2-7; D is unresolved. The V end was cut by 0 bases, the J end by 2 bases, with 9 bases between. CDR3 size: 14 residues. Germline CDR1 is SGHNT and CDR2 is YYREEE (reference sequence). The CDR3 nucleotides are TGTGCCAGCAGCTTGGCCCAGAATCCCTACGAGCAGTACTTC. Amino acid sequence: CASSLAQNPYEQYF.

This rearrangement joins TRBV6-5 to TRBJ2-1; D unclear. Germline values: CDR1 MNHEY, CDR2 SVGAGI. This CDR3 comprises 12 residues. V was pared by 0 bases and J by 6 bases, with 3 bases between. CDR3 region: CASSYSGNEQFF. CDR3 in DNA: TGTGCCAGCAGTTACTCCGGCAATGAGCAGTTCTTC.

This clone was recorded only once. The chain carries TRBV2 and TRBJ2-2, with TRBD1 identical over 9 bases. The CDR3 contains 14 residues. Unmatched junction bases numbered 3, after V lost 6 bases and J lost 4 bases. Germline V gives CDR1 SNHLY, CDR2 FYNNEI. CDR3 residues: CASRGQGTTGELFF. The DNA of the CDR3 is TGTGCCAGCAGGGGACAGGGCACCACCGGGGAGCTGTTTTTT.

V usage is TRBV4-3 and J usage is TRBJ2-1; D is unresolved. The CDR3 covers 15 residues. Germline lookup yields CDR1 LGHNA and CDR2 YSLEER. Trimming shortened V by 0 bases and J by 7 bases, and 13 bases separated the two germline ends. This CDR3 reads CASSQDRNSMNEQFF. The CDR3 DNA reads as TGCGCCAGCAGCCAAGATCGTAACAGTATGAATGAGCAGTTCTTC.

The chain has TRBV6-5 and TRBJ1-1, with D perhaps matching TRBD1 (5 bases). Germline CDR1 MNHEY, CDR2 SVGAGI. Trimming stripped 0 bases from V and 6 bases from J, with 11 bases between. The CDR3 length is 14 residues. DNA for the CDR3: TGTGCCAGCAGTTACTCACCGGGGGACGCTGAAGCTTTCTTT. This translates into CASSYSPGDAEAFF.

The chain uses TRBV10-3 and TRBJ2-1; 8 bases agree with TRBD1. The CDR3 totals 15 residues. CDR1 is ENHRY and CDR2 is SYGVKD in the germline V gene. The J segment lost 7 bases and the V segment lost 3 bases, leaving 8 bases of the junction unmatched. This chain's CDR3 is CAISDRGQVGNEQFF. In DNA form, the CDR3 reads TGTGCCATCAGTGATCGGGGACAGGTAGGGAATGAGCAGTTCTTC.

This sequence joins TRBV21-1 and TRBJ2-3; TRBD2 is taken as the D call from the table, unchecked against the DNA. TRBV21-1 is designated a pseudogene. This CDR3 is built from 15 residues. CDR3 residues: CAIPPHGVWVDTQYF. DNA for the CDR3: TGTGCCATCCCACCCCACGGGGTATGGGTAGATACGCAGTATTTT.

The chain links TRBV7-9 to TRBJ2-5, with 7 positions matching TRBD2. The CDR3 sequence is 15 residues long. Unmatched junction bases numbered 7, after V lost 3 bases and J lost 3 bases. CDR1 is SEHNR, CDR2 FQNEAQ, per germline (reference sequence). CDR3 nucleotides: TGTGCCAGCAGCTTGTTCCCGGCGGGGGAAGAGACCCAGTACTTC. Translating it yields CASSLFPAGEETQYF.

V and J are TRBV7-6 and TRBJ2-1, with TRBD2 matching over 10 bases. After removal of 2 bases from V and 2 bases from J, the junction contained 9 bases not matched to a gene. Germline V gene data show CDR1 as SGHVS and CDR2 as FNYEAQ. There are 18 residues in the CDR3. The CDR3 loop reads CASSLRYTSGITYNEQFF. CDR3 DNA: TGTGCCAGCAGCTTAAGATACACTAGCGGGATAACCTACAATGAGCAGTTCTTC.

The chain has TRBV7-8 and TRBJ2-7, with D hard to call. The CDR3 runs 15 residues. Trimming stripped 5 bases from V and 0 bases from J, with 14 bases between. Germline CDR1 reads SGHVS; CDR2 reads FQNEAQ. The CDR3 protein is CASSHTALPSYEQYF. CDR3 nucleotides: TGTGCCAGCAGCCATACAGCCTTACCCTCCTACGAGCAGTACTTC.

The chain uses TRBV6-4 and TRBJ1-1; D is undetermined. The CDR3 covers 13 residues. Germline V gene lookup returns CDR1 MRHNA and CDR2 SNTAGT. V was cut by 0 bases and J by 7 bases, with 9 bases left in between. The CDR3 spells CASSDSNGLEAFF. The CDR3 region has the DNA TGTGCCAGCAGTGACTCGAACGGACTTGAAGCTTTCTTT.

Here the CDR3 DNA reads TGTGCCAGCAGCCTTGGACAGGGCGCATCACCCCTCCACTTT. This codes for CASSLGQGASPLHF. V gene TRBV5-6 combines with J gene TRBJ1-6; TRBD1 aligns across 8 bases. Trimming at V came to 4 bases and at J to 10 bases, leaving 7 bases not matched to a gene. The CDR3 runs 14 residues. Germline loops: CDR1 SGHDT, CDR2 YYEEEE.

The DNA for the CDR3 is TGTGCCATCAGGACTAGCGGGAGTTCCCCCTACGAGCAGTACTTC. This encodes CAIRTSGSSPYEQYF. V usage is TRBV10-3 and J usage is TRBJ2-7; 12 bases fit TRBD2. The CDR3 has 15 amino acids. Germline V gene lookup returns CDR1 ENHRY and CDR2 SYGVKD. Trimming took 6 bases from V and 2 from J; bases not matched to a gene: 5.